The 8 T cell receptor beta chains below were found in one sample sequenced in a study of blood T cells in healthy people across ages. Using a J-beta primer mix together with a sample-barcoded 5' primer, a second PCR was run for roughly 6 to 12 cycles. MiXCR was run by TCRdb on the 5' RACE reads, yielding one entry per CDR3 protein. The repertoire includes around 780,000 distinct CDR3 sequences, 56% of them detected once, and more than 25% sits in the top ten. The specimen was blood. Every receptor here comes from a man aged 40-49 years in good health.

V usage is TRBV4-1 and J usage is TRBJ1-1; TRBD1 matches 9 bases. Losses at the gene ends were 1 base for V and 7 bases for J; bases not matched to a gene: 10. The CDR3 is 16 amino acids. The germline CDR1 and CDR2 sequences are MGHRA and YSYEKL. CDR3 sequence (DNA): TGCGCCAGCAGCCAAGTTCCCGGGACAGGGTCGGGTGAAGCTTTCTTT. It yields the protein CASSQVPGTGSGEAFF.

This chain links TRBV14 with TRBJ2-3; no firm D call. Germline lookup yields CDR1 SGHDN and CDR2 FVKESK. The CDR3 totals 14 residues. Trimming took 1 base from V and 2 from J, leaving 7 bases between them. The CDR3 nucleotides read TGTGCCAGCAGCCAAGGCAGAGTCACAGATACGCAGTATTTT. It encodes CASSQGRVTDTQYF.

The V and J genes are TRBV29-1 and TRBJ1-1, with D possibly being TRBD1 (5 bases). V dropped 0 bases and J dropped 3 bases, with 11 bases sitting between them. The CDR3 is 14 residues long. Germline V gene sequence: CDR1 SQVTM, CDR2 ANQGSEA. CDR3 in DNA: TGCAGCGTTGAAGAACACACAGGACACACTGAAGCTTTCTTT. Amino acid sequence: CSVEEHTGHTEAFF.

Details on this clonotype: One end of the junction does not line up with germline, which may come from a read error. The chain links TRBV19 to TRBJ2-7, with TRBD1 matching over 8 bases. Germline V lookup: CDR1 LNHDA, CDR2 SQIVND (reference sequence). There are 14 residues in the CDR3. Written as DNA, the CDR3 is TGTGCCAGAAGTATCAGGACAGGGCTCGACGAGCAGTACTTC. Translation gives CARSIRTGLDEQYF.

V is TRBV12-3 or TRBV12-4 and J is TRBJ1-2; no reliable D call. Trimming shortened V by 6 bases and J by 0 bases, and 8 bases separated the two germline ends. This CDR3 has 13 residues. CDR3 residues: CASRTIANYGYTF. CDR3 sequence (DNA): TGTGCCAGCAGGACGATAGCTAACTATGGCTACACCTTC.

The J gene is TRBJ2-1, the V gene TRBV7-3, with TRBD2 matching over 7 bases. The CDR3 is 17 residues long. Germline V lookup: CDR1 SGHTA, CDR2 FQGTGA. Trimming at V came to 5 bases and at J to 0 bases, leaving 10 bases not matched to a gene. The CDR3 DNA is TGTGCCAGCAGCGCAGATCCCGGGACTAACTCCTACAATGAGCAGTTCTTC. It translates to CASSADPGTNSYNEQFF. The entire variable domain, with the rest obtained from reference TRBV7-3 and TRBJ2-1, is as follows: GAGVSQTPSNKVTEKGKYVELRCDPISGHTALYWYRQSLGQGPEFLIYFQGTGAADDSGLPNDRFFAVRPEGSVSTLKIQRTERGDSAVYLCASSADPGTNSYNEQFFGPGTRLTVL.

This clonotype was seen more than once but under ten times. The chain has TRBV7-9 and TRBJ2-7; perhaps TRBD2 as D (5 bases). The germline V and J ends were trimmed by 6 bases and 7 bases, with 19 bases remaining between them. Germline CDR1 is SEHNR and CDR2 is FQNEAQ (reference sequence). CDR3 length: 14 residues. For the CDR3, the DNA is TGTGCCAGCAGTTCGCCCATGACTACGGAAGAGCAGTACTTC. Protein product: CASSSPMTTEEQYF.

The chain carries TRBV7-9 and TRBJ2-1; D is undetermined. Trimming took off 6 bases at V and 2 bases at J, with 23 bases between the two ends. CDR1 is SEHNR, CDR2 FQNEAQ, per germline (reference sequence). CDR3 length: 18 residues. CDR3 protein: CASSSNPTARSPYNEQFF. Written as DNA, the CDR3 is TGTGCCAGCAGTTCGAATCCCACCGCTCGTTCTCCCTACAATGAGCAGTTCTTC.